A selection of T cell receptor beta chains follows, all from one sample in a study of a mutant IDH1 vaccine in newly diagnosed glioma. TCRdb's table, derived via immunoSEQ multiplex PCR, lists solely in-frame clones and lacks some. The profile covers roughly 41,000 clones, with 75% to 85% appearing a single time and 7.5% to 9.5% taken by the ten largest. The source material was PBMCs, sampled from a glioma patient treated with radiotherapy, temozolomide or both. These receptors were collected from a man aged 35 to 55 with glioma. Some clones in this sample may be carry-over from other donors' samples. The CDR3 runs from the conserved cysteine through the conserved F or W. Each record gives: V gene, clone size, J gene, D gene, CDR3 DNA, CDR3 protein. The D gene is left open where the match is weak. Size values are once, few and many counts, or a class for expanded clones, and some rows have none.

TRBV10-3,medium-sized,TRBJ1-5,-,TGTGCCACCTGGGGTATAGGTCAGCCCCAGCATTTT,CATWGIGQPQHF
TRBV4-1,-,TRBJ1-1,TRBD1,TGCGCCAGCAGCCAGGACTTCCAGGGGGTGAACACTGAAGCTTTCTTT,CASSQDFQGVNTEAFF
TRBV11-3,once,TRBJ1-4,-,TGTGCCAGCAGCTGTCCGGGGGGGTGGTTT,CASSCPGGWF
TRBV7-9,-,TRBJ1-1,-,TGTGCCAGCAGTAATCGAGGGGGGCCTGAAGCTTTCTTT,CASSNRGGPEAFF
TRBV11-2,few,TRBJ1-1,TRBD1,TGTGCCAGCAGCTTAGCCTACAGGGGGGAGAACACTGAAGCTTTCTTT,CASSLAYRGENTEAFF
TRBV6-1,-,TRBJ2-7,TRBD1,TGTGCCAGCAGCTATAGTCCGACAGGGGACTACGAGCAGTACTTC,CASSYSPTGDYEQYF
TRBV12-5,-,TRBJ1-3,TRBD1,TGTGCTAGTGGTTTGGGGACAGGGTTTGGCGGAAACACCATATATTTT,CASGLGTGFGGNTIYF
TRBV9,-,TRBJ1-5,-,TGTGCCAGCAGCCAAGGGGACGGGCAGCCCCAGCATTTT,CASSQGDGQPQHF
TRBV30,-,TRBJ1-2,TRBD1,TGTGCCTGGAGTGCGGGACAGGGGGGAGGAGACGGCTACACCTTC,CAWSAGQGGGDGYTF
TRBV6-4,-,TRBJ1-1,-,TGTGCCAGTAGTGAGGCGAGGAACACTGAAGCTTTCTTT,CASSEARNTEAFF
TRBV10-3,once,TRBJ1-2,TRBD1,TGTGCCATCAGTGAGTCGGGGGACAGTGAGTTCTATGGCTACACCTTC,CAISESGDSEFYGYTF
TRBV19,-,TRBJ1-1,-,TGTGCCAGTAGTACCCCCGGGGTGACGGACACTGAAGCTTTCTTT,CASSTPGVTDTEAFF
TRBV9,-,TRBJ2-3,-,TGTGCCAGCAGCGTAGATCTTGGCCATAGCACAGATACGCAGTATTTT,CASSVDLGHSTDTQYF
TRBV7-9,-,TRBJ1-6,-,TGTGCCAGCAGCCTCGGACGGAACAATTCACCCCTCCACTTT,CASSLGRNNSPLHF
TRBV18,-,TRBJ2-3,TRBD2,TGTGCCAGTCTAGCGGGGAGCACAGATACGCAGTATTTT,CASLAGSTDTQYF
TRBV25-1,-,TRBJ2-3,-,TGTGCCAGCAGTGAGTCGGCAATAAAATCTAGCACAGATACGCAGTATTTT,CASSESAIKSSTDTQYF
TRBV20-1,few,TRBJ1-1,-,TGCAGTGCTAGAGGGATGACTGAAGCTTTCTTT,CSARGMTEAFF
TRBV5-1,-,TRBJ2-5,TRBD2,TGCGCCAGCAGCGAACGACGGGCTAGCGGGGTAGAGACCCAGTACTTC,CASSERRASGVETQYF
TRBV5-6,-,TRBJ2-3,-,TGTGCCAGCAGCTTGGCCGCGAAGGGAAGCACAGATACGCAGTATTTT,CASSLAAKGSTDTQYF
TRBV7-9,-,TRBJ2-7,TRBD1,TGTGCCAGCAGCCTGTCCGGGACAGGGGTTGGCGAGCAGTACTTC,CASSLSGTGVGEQYF
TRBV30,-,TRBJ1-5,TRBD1,TGTGCCTCCTCCGGGACAGGGGGCGGGCAGCCCCAGCATTTT,CASSGTGGGQPQHF
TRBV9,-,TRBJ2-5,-,TGTGCCAGCAGCGTGAATGGTTCACGGAAAGAGACCCAGTACTTC,CASSVNGSRKETQYF
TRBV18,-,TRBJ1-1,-,TGTGCCAGCTCACCACGGGACCCTGGGACTGAAGCTTTCTTT,CASSPRDPGTEAFF
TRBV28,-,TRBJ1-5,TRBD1,TGTGCCAGCAGTTTATTACAGGGGTATGACAATCAGCCCCAGCATTTT,CASSLLQGYDNQPQHF
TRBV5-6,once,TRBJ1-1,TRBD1,TGTGCCAGCAGCCGTGACAGGGTGTGGACTGAAGCTTTCTTT,CASSRDRVWTEAFF
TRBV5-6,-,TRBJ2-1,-,TGTGCCAGCAGCTTGGGCAGATGGAATGAGCAGTTCTTC,CASSLGRWNEQFF
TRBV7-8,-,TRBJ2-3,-,TGTGCCAGCAGCTTAGGCGTGGAGGGACTGATAACAGATACGCAGTATTTT,CASSLGVEGLITDTQYF
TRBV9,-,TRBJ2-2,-,TGTGCCAGCAGCGTAGGGCTGAACACCGGGGAGCTGTTTTTT,CASSVGLNTGELFF
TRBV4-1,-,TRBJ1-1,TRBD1,TGCGCCAGCAGCGTCCGGGACAGGGGTGGCACTGAAGCTTTCTTT,CASSVRDRGGTEAFF
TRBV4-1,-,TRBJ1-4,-,TGCGCCAGCAGCCAAGTCCGCAGGGGAGGAGAAAAACTGTTTTTT,CASSQVRRGGEKLFF
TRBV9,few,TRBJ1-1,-,TGTGCCAGCAGCGTAGCGGTTGAGAGGACTGAAGCTTTCTTT,CASSVAVERTEAFF
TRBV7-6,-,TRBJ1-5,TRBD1,TGTGCCAGCAGCTCTAGACAGGGTAGGGGTCAGCCCCAGCATTTT,CASSSRQGRGQPQHF
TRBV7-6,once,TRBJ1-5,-,TGTGCCAGCAGCTTCTCAGACAATCAGCCCCAGCATTTT,CASSFSDNQPQHF
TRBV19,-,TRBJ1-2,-,TGTGCCAGTACCTCCCCGATCGACAGGACAATCTATGGCTACACCTTC,CASTSPIDRTIYGYTF
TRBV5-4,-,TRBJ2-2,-,TGTGCCAGCAGCTTTGTGGAGAACACCGGGGAGCTGTTTTTT,CASSFVENTGELFF
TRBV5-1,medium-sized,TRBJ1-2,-,TGCGCCAGCAGCCCCATGGGTGCGGATGGCTACACCTTC,CASSPMGADGYTF
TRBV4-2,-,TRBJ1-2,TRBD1,TGTGCCAGCAGCCAAGATTGGAGAGGGGGCGATGGCTACACCTTC,CASSQDWRGGDGYTF
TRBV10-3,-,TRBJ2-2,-,TGTGCCATCGGGGCCACAGAGGACACCGGGGAGCTGTTTTTT,CAIGATEDTGELFF